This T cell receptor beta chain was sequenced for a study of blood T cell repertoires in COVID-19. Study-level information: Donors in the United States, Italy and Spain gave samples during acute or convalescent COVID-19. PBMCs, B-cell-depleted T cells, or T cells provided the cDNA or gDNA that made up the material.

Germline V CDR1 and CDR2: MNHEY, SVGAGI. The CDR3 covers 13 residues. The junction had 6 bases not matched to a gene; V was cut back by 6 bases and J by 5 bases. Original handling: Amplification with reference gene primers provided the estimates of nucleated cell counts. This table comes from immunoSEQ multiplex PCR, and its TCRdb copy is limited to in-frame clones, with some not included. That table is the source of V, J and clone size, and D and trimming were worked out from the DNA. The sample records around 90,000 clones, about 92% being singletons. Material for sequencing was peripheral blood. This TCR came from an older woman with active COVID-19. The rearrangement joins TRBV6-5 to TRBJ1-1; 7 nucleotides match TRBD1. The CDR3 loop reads CASRGQGGTEAFF. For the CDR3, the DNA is TGTGCCAGCAGGGGGCAGGGGGGAACTGAAGCTTTCTTT.